These T cell receptor beta chains were read from a single sample in a study of TIL therapy for anti-PD-1-resistant metastatic lung cancer. The repertoire was sequenced with immunoSEQ multiplex PCR; TCRdb's copy has only in-frame clones and lacks some. The sample consists of about 50,000 clones, 65% to 80% of them appearing once. Sequences were derived from tumor tissue, sampled at baseline. These receptor sequences come from a person between 30 and 80 years old with non-small cell lung cancer. The CDR3 runs from the conserved cysteine through the conserved F or W. Each record gives: J gene, V gene, CDR3 protein.

TRBJ2-7,TRBV5-5,CASSWAEGSGNF
TRBJ1-2,TRBV28,CASSSSSLRNYGYTF
TRBJ1-2,TRBV15,CATSRPQYWTGYTF
TRBJ2-1,TRBV9,CASSPNPGQGNNEQFF
TRBJ1-1,TRBV6-1,CASSLWGGMNTEAFF
TRBJ1-5,TRBV28,CASSPPGGSGNQPQHF
TRBJ2-1,TRBV6-6,CASSPPTAYNEQFF
TRBJ1-1,TRBV5-1,CASSLRSPGTEAFF
TRBJ2-2,TRBV11-2,CASSLRGTGELFF
TRBJ1-2,TRBV2,CASRIQGEDGYTF
TRBJ1-5,TRBV30,CAWTQGTGGKQPQHF
TRBJ2-7,TRBV28,CASSRGTPYEQYF
TRBJ2-7,TRBV10-3,CAITGQSGGVEQYF
TRBJ1-1,TRBV11-2,CASSTTGWTEAFF
TRBJ2-1,TRBV6-8,CASSSTSALGEQFF
TRBJ1-2,TRBV30,CASRAQGNYGYTF
TRBJ2-7,TRBV11-2,CASSLGSGWGTSGNGEQYF
TRBJ1-2,TRBV7-2,CASSIGTGGYGYTF
TRBJ2-1,TRBV28,CASSFRQDEQFF
TRBJ2-6,TRBV5-6,CASSLEGLLSGANVLTF
TRBJ1-2,TRBV29-1,CSVEGAGAYGYTF
TRBJ2-7,TRBV6-5,CASSPNPGLTYEQYF
TRBJ2-5,TRBV6-6,CASTGGLQETQYF
TRBJ2-2,TRBV28,CASSPPLEGTVELFF
TRBJ1-2,TRBV7-2,CAGSKAGQGGYGYTF
TRBJ2-7,TRBV21-1,CASSCRRASSYEQYF
TRBJ1-3,TRBV4-1,CASSQVSGSGNTIYF
NA,TRBV7-2,CASSLSGFLAEQYF
TRBJ1-2,TRBV28,CASREPAQGNYGYTF
TRBJ1-5,TRBV27,CASSFRPRDQPQHF
TRBJ2-3,TRBV10-3,CAIRGTDTDTQYF
TRBJ1-2,TRBV18,CASSPQLDVGGYTF
TRBJ2-7,TRBV11-3,CASSTRERDFYEQYF
TRBJ2-1,TRBV28,CASRLAGVYNEQFF
TRBJ1-1,TRBV7-9,CASSLVGGRGNTEAFF
TRBJ2-1,TRBV4-1,CASSQIRDTVTSGRAGGEQFF
TRBJ1-6,TRBV18,CASSPPGYADSPLHF
TRBJ1-5,TRBV2,CASSERGSNQPQHF
TRBJ1-5,TRBV5-8,CASSFSYSNQPQHF
TRBJ2-7,TRBV7-2,CASSQGSLGEQYF
TRBJ1-2,TRBV30,CAWRLPGGLYGYTF
TRBJ2-7,TRBV15,CATSRQRTGAAYEQYF
TRBJ2-1,TRBV19,CASSIVRRGGAGEQFF
TRBJ2-6,TRBV10-3,CAISEPIRRSGANVLTF
TRBJ2-1,TRBV5-4,CASSSTGGSYNEQFF
TRBJ1-1,TRBV5-1,CASSLDDTSRTTEAFF
TRBJ2-7,TRBV7-2,CASSLDGYSYEQYF
TRBJ2-7,TRBV7-9,CASSFGDESYEQYF
TRBJ1-2,TRBV27,CASSLMGQGIGYTF
TRBJ1-6,TRBV18,CASSRSVGNSPLHF
TRBJ1-5,TRBV15,CATSRDPGNQPQHF
TRBJ1-2,TRBV6-6,CASSYSTIDGYTF
TRBJ1-3,TRBV4-3,CASSQDGKGGNTIYF
TRBJ1-2,TRBV27,CASSHRDRGGYTF
TRBJ1-5,TRBV6-5,CASTRANQPQHF
TRBJ1-6,TRBV7-9,CASSLGGTSSYNSPLHF
TRBJ2-7,TRBV10-3,CAISEGQGNRYEQYF
TRBJ2-3,TRBV19,CASSVTDTQYF
TRBJ1-1,TRBV19,CASSMGQKSEAFF
TRBJ2-7,TRBV6-6,CASSYEVVAGGGEQYF